This TCR beta chain was recorded in a study of technical replicates of blood from several donors. The V segment lost 4 bases and the J segment 5 bases; nucleotides outside the gene matches: 7. Germline V lookup: CDR1 MNHNY, CDR2 SVGAGI (reference sequence). The CDR3 covers 14 residues. Profiling relied on immunoSEQ multiplex PCR, and the TCRdb table lists in-frame clones only, not all of them. The data show 60,000 or so clones, around 87% seen once. The receptor was derived from a human donor in good health. Some clones in this sample may be carry-over from other donors' samples. Source material: PBMCs. The chain recombines TRBV6-6 with TRBJ1-1; TRBD1 matches 7 bases. In nucleotides, the CDR3 is TGTGCCAGCAGTTCCACAGGGGTGGGGACTGAAGCTTTCTTT. Translation gives CASSSTGVGTEAFF.